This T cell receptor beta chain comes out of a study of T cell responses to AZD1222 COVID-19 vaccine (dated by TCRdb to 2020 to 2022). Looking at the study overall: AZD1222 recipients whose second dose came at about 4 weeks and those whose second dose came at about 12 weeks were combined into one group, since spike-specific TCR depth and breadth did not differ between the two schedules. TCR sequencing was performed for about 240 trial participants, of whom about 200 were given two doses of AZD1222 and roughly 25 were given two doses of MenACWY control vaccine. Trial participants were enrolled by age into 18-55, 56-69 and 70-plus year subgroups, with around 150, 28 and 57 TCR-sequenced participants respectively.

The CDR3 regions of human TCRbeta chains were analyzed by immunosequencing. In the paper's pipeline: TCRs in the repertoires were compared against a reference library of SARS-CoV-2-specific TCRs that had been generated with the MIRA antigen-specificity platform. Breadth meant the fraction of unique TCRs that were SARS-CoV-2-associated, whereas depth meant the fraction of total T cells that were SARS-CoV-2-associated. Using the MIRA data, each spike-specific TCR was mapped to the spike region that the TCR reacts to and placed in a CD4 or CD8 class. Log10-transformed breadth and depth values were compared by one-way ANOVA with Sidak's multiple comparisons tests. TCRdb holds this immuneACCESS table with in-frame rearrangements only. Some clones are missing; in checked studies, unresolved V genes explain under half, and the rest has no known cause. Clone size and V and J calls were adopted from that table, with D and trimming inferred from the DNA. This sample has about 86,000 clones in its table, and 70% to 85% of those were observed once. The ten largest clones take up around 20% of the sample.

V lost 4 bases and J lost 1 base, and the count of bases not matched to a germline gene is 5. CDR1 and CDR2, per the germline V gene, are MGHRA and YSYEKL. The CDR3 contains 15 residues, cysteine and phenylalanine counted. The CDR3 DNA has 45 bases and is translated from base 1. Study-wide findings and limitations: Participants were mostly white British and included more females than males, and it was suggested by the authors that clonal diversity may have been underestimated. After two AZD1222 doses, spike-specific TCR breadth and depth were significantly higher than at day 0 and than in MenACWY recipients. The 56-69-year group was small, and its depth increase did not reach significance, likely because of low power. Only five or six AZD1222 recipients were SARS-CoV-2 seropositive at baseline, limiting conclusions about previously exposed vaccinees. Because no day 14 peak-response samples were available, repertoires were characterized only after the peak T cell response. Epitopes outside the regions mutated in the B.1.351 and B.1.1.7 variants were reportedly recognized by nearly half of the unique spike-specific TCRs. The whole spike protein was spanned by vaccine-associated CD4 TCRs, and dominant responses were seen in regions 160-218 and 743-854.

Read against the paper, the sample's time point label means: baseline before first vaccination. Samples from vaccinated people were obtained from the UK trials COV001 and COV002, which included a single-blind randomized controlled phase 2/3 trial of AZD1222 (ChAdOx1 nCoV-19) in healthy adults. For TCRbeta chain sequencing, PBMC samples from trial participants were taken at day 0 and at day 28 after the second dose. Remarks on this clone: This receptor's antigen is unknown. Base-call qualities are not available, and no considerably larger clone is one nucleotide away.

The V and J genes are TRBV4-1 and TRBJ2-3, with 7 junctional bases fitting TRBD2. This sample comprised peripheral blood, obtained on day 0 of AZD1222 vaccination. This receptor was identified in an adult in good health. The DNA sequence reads TGCGCCAGCAGCCGAGCGGGATCCGGCACAGATACGCAGTATTTT. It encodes CASSRAGSGTDTQYF.